A selection of T cell receptor beta chains follows, all from one sample in a study of T cells in Graves' hyperthyroidism and ophthalmopathy. TCRdb independently ran MiXCR on the multiplex PCR reads; one entry per CDR3 protein. The table includes hundreds of thousands of distinct CDR3 sequences, over 10% detected once. Sequenced input: blood. The receptors stem from a woman between 18 and 30 years old with Graves' hyperthyroidism. Each CDR3 is given with its conserved first and last residue. Each record gives: CDR3 DNA, CDR3 protein, CDR3 length, D gene, J gene, V gene, clone size. D genes are given only for firm matches. The size field is filled for only some rows; it gives once, few, many or a size class.

CDR3 DNA: TGTGCCAGCAGCTCTAACCTAGCCAGGGCACCCCTCCACTTT; CDR3 protein: CASSSNLARAPLHF; CDR3 length: 14; D gene: .; J gene: TRBJ1-6; V gene: TRBV28; clone size: many
CDR3 DNA: TGCAGTGCTAGAGGAGCCCGGACCTACACCTATAACTATGGCTACACCTTC; CDR3 protein: CSARGARTYTYNYGYTF; CDR3 length: 17; D gene: .; J gene: TRBJ1-2; V gene: TRBV20-1; clone size: .
CDR3 DNA: TGTGCCAGCACCAAAGGGGGAAGGGATGGCTACACCTTC; CDR3 protein: CASTKGGRDGYTF; CDR3 length: 13; D gene: .; J gene: TRBJ1-2; V gene: TRBV28; clone size: many
CDR3 DNA: TGTGCCAGCAGTTTGGGGTCGGCGCGGACAGGCCTCAATGAAAAACTGTTTTTT; CDR3 protein: CASSLGSARTGLNEKLFF; CDR3 length: 18; D gene: TRBD1; J gene: TRBJ1-4; V gene: TRBV6-1; clone size: many
CDR3 DNA: TGTGCCACCAGCAGTGACCGCCACTTCGAGAGGAATTCACCCCTCCACTTT; CDR3 protein: CATSSDRHFERNSPLHF; CDR3 length: 17; D gene: .; J gene: TRBJ1-6; V gene: TRBV15; clone size: few
CDR3 DNA: TGTGCCTGGAGGCAGGAGAACACCGGGGAGCTGTTTTTT; CDR3 protein: CAWRQENTGELFF; CDR3 length: 13; D gene: .; J gene: TRBJ2-2; V gene: TRBV30; clone size: many
CDR3 DNA: TGTGCCAGCAGGTCCTTAGCGGGACCGAAGGGGGGCTACACCTTC; CDR3 protein: CASRSLAGPKGGYTF; CDR3 length: 15; D gene: .; J gene: TRBJ1-2; V gene: TRBV7-2; clone size: .
CDR3 DNA: TGTGCCAGCAGTGGTCGGGACAGCTATGAAAAACTGTTTTTT; CDR3 protein: CASSGRDSYEKLFF; CDR3 length: 14; D gene: TRBD1; J gene: TRBJ1-4; V gene: TRBV2; clone size: .
CDR3 DNA: TGCAGTGCCCTATCTCCGGCCCTACTAAATGCCTACGAGCAGTACTTC; CDR3 protein: CSALSPALLNAYEQYF; CDR3 length: 16; D gene: .; J gene: TRBJ2-7; V gene: TRBV20-1; clone size: .
CDR3 DNA: TGTGCCACCAGCAGAGATCTCGGGGCTGAAGCTTTCTTT; CDR3 protein: CATSRDLGAEAFF; CDR3 length: 13; D gene: .; J gene: TRBJ1-1; V gene: TRBV15; clone size: many
CDR3 DNA: TGTGCCTGGAGTGCTTTTCGGCAACTGAACACTGAAGCTTTCTTT; CDR3 protein: CAWSAFRQLNTEAFF; CDR3 length: 15; D gene: .; J gene: TRBJ1-1; V gene: TRBV30; clone size: many
CDR3 DNA: TGTGCCAGCAGGGGGGACAGTTATCAGCCCCAGCATTTT; CDR3 protein: CASRGDSYQPQHF; CDR3 length: 13; D gene: TRBD1; J gene: TRBJ1-5; V gene: TRBV12-3/TRBV12-4; clone size: many
CDR3 DNA: TGTGCTAGCAGCTACCGGGCTAGCGGGGCCCCCAATGAGCAGTTCTTC; CDR3 protein: CASSYRASGAPNEQFF; CDR3 length: 16; D gene: TRBD2; J gene: TRBJ2-1; V gene: TRBV7-7; clone size: few
CDR3 DNA: TGTGCCAGCAGTGAAGGACAGCGGAGGACTGAAGCTTTCTTT; CDR3 protein: CASSEGQRRTEAFF; CDR3 length: 14; D gene: .; J gene: TRBJ1-1; V gene: TRBV6-1; clone size: many
CDR3 DNA: TGCGCCAGCTTGCCGGACAGCTCCCGACACTCCTACGAGCAGTACTTC; CDR3 protein: CASLPDSSRHSYEQYF; CDR3 length: 16; D gene: .; J gene: TRBJ2-7; V gene: TRBV5-1; clone size: many
CDR3 DNA: TGTGCCAGCAGCCAAGAGCGGAACACCATATATTTT; CDR3 protein: CASSQERNTIYF; CDR3 length: 12; D gene: .; J gene: TRBJ1-3; V gene: TRBV3-1; clone size: many
CDR3 DNA: TGTGCCAGCAGCTTAGTGGCGGGCAGACAGGGGGCGGCTTTCTTT; CDR3 protein: CASSLVAGRQGAAFF; CDR3 length: 15; D gene: TRBD1; J gene: TRBJ1-1; V gene: TRBV7-2; clone size: many
CDR3 DNA: TGTGCCAGCAGTTTACGTTTCGGGCAGGGGAGCTCCTATAATTCACCCCTCCACTTT; CDR3 protein: CASSLRFGQGSSYNSPLHF; CDR3 length: 19; D gene: .; J gene: TRBJ1-6; V gene: TRBV27; clone size: many
CDR3 DNA: TGCACCGCCGGACCCTACGAGCAGTACTTC; CDR3 protein: CTAGPYEQYF; CDR3 length: 10; D gene: .; J gene: TRBJ2-7; V gene: TRBV29-1; clone size: .
CDR3 DNA: TGCAGTGCTTACAGGGGAGAGGATCAGCCCCAGCATTTT; CDR3 protein: CSAYRGEDQPQHF; CDR3 length: 13; D gene: TRBD1; J gene: TRBJ1-5; V gene: TRBV20-1; clone size: many
CDR3 DNA: TGTGCCAGCAGCCCGGGTAGGGACGGGGAGCTGTTTTTT; CDR3 protein: CASSPGRDGELFF; CDR3 length: 13; D gene: .; J gene: TRBJ2-2; V gene: TRBV7-2; clone size: once
CDR3 DNA: TGCAGCGCTCAGTCCGGAGAGAAGCTACAAGAGACCCAGTACTTC; CDR3 protein: CSAQSGEKLQETQYF; CDR3 length: 15; D gene: .; J gene: TRBJ2-5; V gene: TRBV29-1; clone size: .
CDR3 DNA: TGCGCCAGTTCAGGACTAGCGGGGGCGGGTGAGCAGTTCTTC; CDR3 protein: CASSGLAGAGEQFF; CDR3 length: 14; D gene: TRBD2; J gene: TRBJ2-1; V gene: TRBV5-1; clone size: many
CDR3 DNA: TGCAGCGTTGGCGACAGATACACTGAAGCTTTCTTT; CDR3 protein: CSVGDRYTEAFF; CDR3 length: 12; D gene: .; J gene: TRBJ1-1; V gene: TRBV29-1; clone size: many
CDR3 DNA: TGTGCCAGTAGTATTTCGGGTAGCACATTGGTGGATACGCAGTATTTT; CDR3 protein: CASSISGSTLVDTQYF; CDR3 length: 16; D gene: .; J gene: TRBJ2-3; V gene: TRBV19; clone size: .
CDR3 DNA: TGTGCCAGCAGCCAGGAGACCTATGGCTACACCTTC; CDR3 protein: CASSQETYGYTF; CDR3 length: 12; D gene: .; J gene: TRBJ1-2; V gene: TRBV28; clone size: many
CDR3 DNA: TGTGCCAGCAGCCATAGTCTGGGACCCTACGAGCAGTACTTC; CDR3 protein: CASSHSLGPYEQYF; CDR3 length: 14; D gene: .; J gene: TRBJ2-7; V gene: TRBV3-1; clone size: many
CDR3 DNA: TGTGCCAGCAGCAAAAATGGGGGCTCGGATACGCAGTATTTT; CDR3 protein: CASSKNGGSDTQYF; CDR3 length: 14; D gene: .; J gene: TRBJ2-3; V gene: TRBV7-2; clone size: .
CDR3 DNA: TGCAGGGCCAATCCGGCTTCGGATACGCAGTATTTT; CDR3 protein: CRANPASDTQYF; CDR3 length: 12; D gene: .; J gene: TRBJ2-3; V gene: TRBV20-1; clone size: .
CDR3 DNA: TGTGCCAGCAGCCTACTGAGCTATCATGGCTACACCTTC; CDR3 protein: CASSLLSYHGYTF; CDR3 length: 13; D gene: .; J gene: TRBJ1-2; V gene: TRBV12-3/TRBV12-4; clone size: many
CDR3 DNA: TGTGCTAGTGGTTTGGTACAGTTCCCGAACACCGGGGAGCTGTTTTTT; CDR3 protein: CASGLVQFPNTGELFF; CDR3 length: 16; D gene: .; J gene: TRBJ2-2; V gene: TRBV12-5; clone size: many
CDR3 DNA: TGTGCCAGCAGTGAACGGGACGGGGGGGCCCCCGGGGAGCTGTTTTTT; CDR3 protein: CASSERDGGAPGELFF; CDR3 length: 16; D gene: TRBD2; J gene: TRBJ2-2; V gene: TRBV6-1; clone size: .
CDR3 DNA: TGCGCCAGCAGCCAAGAACGGGTCTATTCCTACGAGCAGTACTTC; CDR3 protein: CASSQERVYSYEQYF; CDR3 length: 15; D gene: .; J gene: TRBJ2-7; V gene: TRBV4-1; clone size: .
CDR3 DNA: TGTGCCAGCAGTACCGAGCCCGATAATTCACCCCCCCACTTT; CDR3 protein: CASSTEPDNSPPHF; CDR3 length: 14; D gene: .; J gene: TRBJ1-6; V gene: TRBV6-9; clone size: .
CDR3 DNA: TGTGCCAGCAGTTTAAGGGTGGAAGATCAGCCCCAGCATTTT; CDR3 protein: CASSLRVEDQPQHF; CDR3 length: 14; D gene: .; J gene: TRBJ1-5; V gene: TRBV12-3/TRBV12-4; clone size: many
CDR3 DNA: TGTGCCAGCAGTTCCGGTAAGCTGGCCTACGAGCAGTACTTC; CDR3 protein: CASSSGKLAYEQYF; CDR3 length: 14; D gene: .; J gene: TRBJ2-7; V gene: TRBV27; clone size: many
CDR3 DNA: TGTGCCAGCAGCTCTACAGGGGGAGCGAATCAGCCCCAGCATTTT; CDR3 protein: CASSSTGGANQPQHF; CDR3 length: 15; D gene: TRBD1; J gene: TRBJ1-5; V gene: TRBV28; clone size: many
CDR3 DNA: TGTGCCAGCAGTGGTAGCGGGGGGGTTTACTACGAGCAGTACTTC; CDR3 protein: CASSGSGGVYYEQYF; CDR3 length: 15; D gene: TRBD2; J gene: TRBJ2-7; V gene: TRBV6-1; clone size: many
CDR3 DNA: TGTGCCAGCAGTTTAGGGTTCGGCTATGGCTACACCTTC; CDR3 protein: CASSLGFGYGYTF; CDR3 length: 13; D gene: .; J gene: TRBJ1-2; V gene: TRBV12-3/TRBV12-4; clone size: many
CDR3 DNA: TGTGCCAGCAGAAAAAGGGACAGGGGGGCCGGGGAGCTGTTTTTT; CDR3 protein: CASRKRDRGAGELFF; CDR3 length: 15; D gene: TRBD1; J gene: TRBJ2-2; V gene: TRBV11-1; clone size: .
CDR3 DNA: TGTGCCAGCAGTGAAAGCGGATTCTACGAGCAGTACTTC; CDR3 protein: CASSESGFYEQYF; CDR3 length: 13; D gene: .; J gene: TRBJ2-7; V gene: TRBV2; clone size: .
CDR3 DNA: TGCAGTCCCAATAGGGGAGCCAAAAACATTCAGTACTTC; CDR3 protein: CSPNRGAKNIQYF; CDR3 length: 13; D gene: .; J gene: TRBJ2-4; V gene: TRBV20-1; clone size: .
CDR3 DNA: TGTGCCAGCAGCCTAGCGGGGGGGCAGACCCAGTACTTC; CDR3 protein: CASSLAGGQTQYF; CDR3 length: 13; D gene: TRBD2; J gene: TRBJ2-5; V gene: TRBV7-9; clone size: .
CDR3 DNA: TGTGCCACCAGCAGAGAGCCTAGCGGGAGTAGGGGGCAGTACTTC; CDR3 protein: CATSREPSGSRGQYF; CDR3 length: 15; D gene: TRBD2; J gene: TRBJ2-7; V gene: TRBV15; clone size: .
CDR3 DNA: TGTGCCTGGGCCCAGGGAGCGGTGGAGACCCAGTACTTC; CDR3 protein: CAWAQGAVETQYF; CDR3 length: 13; D gene: .; J gene: TRBJ2-5; V gene: TRBV30; clone size: many
CDR3 DNA: TGTGCCAGCGCTCAATTGGCCGGGACAGGGTTCACAGATACGCAGTATTTT; CDR3 protein: CASAQLAGTGFTDTQYF; CDR3 length: 17; D gene: TRBD1; J gene: TRBJ2-3; V gene: TRBV6-1; clone size: many
CDR3 DNA: TGTGCCAGCAGTTTGGGACTAGCGGGAAATGAGCAGTTCTTC; CDR3 protein: CASSLGLAGNEQFF; CDR3 length: 14; D gene: TRBD2; J gene: TRBJ2-1; V gene: TRBV7-9; clone size: many
CDR3 DNA: TGTGCCAGCAGTTCCCCCACACACACAGATACGCAGTATTTT; CDR3 protein: CASSSPTHTDTQYF; CDR3 length: 14; D gene: .; J gene: TRBJ2-3; V gene: TRBV6-1; clone size: many
CDR3 DNA: TGTGCCAGCAGTGAACAGCCCGGGACAGGGAACACTGAAGCTTTCTTT; CDR3 protein: CASSEQPGTGNTEAFF; CDR3 length: 16; D gene: TRBD1; J gene: TRBJ1-1; V gene: TRBV6-1; clone size: many
CDR3 DNA: TGCAGCGTTCGACTAGCGGGGTCCACAGATACGCAGTATTTT; CDR3 protein: CSVRLAGSTDTQYF; CDR3 length: 14; D gene: TRBD2; J gene: TRBJ2-3; V gene: TRBV29-1; clone size: few
CDR3 DNA: TGCAGTGCGTCAGGGGGAGGGTACACTGAAGCTTTCTTT; CDR3 protein: CSASGGGYTEAFF; CDR3 length: 13; D gene: TRBD1; J gene: TRBJ1-1; V gene: TRBV20-1; clone size: many